This note documents a single TCR beta chain sequence. Its antigen is unidentified. Stage II-IVA oral cavity squamous cell carcinoma was new and untreated by systemic or radiation therapy. These data originate in a study of neoadjuvant anti-PD-1 for oral cavity cancer. Across the whole study: Patients without progression got a fourth dose around day 43. Study-wide points: Treg/Th17 ratio rose with pretreatment blood and fell with post-treatment tumor TCRbeta clonality.

Per the germline V gene, CDR1 is MRHNA and CDR2 is SNTAGT. The V end lost 6 bases, the J end lost 6 bases, and 12 bases lay between the germline ends. This CDR3 has 14 amino acids. Most PBMC samples had 400 to 550 ng input DNA in six replicates. Sequencing was performed with immunoSEQ multiplex PCR; in TCRdb, only in-frame clones are kept and a portion is missing. Of about 15,000 clones in the sample, around 70% were seen once. The source material was PBMCs, sampled before nivolumab (anti-PD-1) treatment. This TCR derives from a person between 40 and 80 years old with oral cavity squamous cell carcinoma. V gene TRBV6-4 combines with J gene TRBJ1-6; D gene uncertain. In DNA, the CDR3 is TGTGCCAGCAGAGACCACAGCCGTAATTCACCCCTCCACTTT. Residues: CASRDHSRNSPLHF.